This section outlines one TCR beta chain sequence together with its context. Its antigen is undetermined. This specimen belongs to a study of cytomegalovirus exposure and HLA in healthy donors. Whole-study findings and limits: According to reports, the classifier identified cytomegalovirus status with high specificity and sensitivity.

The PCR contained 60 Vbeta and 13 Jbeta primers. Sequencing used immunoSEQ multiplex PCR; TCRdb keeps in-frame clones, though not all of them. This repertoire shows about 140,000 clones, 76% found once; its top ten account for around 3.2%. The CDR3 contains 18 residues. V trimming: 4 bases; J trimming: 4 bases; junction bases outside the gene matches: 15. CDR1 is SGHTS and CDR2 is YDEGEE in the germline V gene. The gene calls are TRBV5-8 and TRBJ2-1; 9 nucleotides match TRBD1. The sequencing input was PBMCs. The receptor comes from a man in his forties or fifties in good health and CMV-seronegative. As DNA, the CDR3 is TGTGCCAGCAGCCCCGGGACAGGGTTTTATTCGGGGTACAATGAGCAGTTCTTC. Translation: CASSPGTGFYSGYNEQFF.